This TCR beta chain was sequenced during a study of response to subunit inactivated influenza vaccine. TCRdb re-called the RT-PCR reads with MiXCR, one entry per CDR3 protein. The sample includes just under 550,000 distinct CDR3 sequences, approximately 24% of them seen just once. Germline lookup yields CDR1 SNHLY and CDR2 FYNNEI. The CDR3 runs to 15 residues. V was clipped by 4 bases and J by 7 bases; unmatched bases: 7. This clonotype was observed many times. In addition, the sample was reused for a study of T cells expressing NK-cell markers. That paper notes: UMI-tagged 5'RACE template switching yielded the TCR beta cDNA. Serological testing identified most of the eight sequenced donors as HCMV-seropositive and one as seronegative. For a handful of donors, these clonotypes were likewise the leading ones in the CD3+CD56-NKG2C+ fraction.

The sample in question was CD4+ T cells sorted from PBMCs, obtained approximately 12 days after vaccination. The V and J genes are TRBV2 and TRBJ1-2; 12 bases match TRBD1. The clonotype comes from a man aged 50 or older who received an inactivated influenza vaccine. The CDR3 coding sequence is TGTGCCAGCAGTGGAGGGGACAGGGGGCTAAGTGGCTACACCTTC. It specifies CASSGGDRGLSGYTF.